This T cell receptor beta chain was identified during a study of PD-1 blockade in mismatch repair-deficient tumors. PCR or immunohistochemistry showed mismatch repair deficiency in every enrolled patient. Findings and limits, study-wide: Tumor-resident clones, often undetectable pretreatment in blood, expanded then contracted after pembrolizumab.

V gave up 0 bases and J gave up 5 bases, with 11 bases separating them. The V gene's germline CDR1 is SGHRS and CDR2 YFSETQ. The CDR3 is 14 amino acids. The assay was immunoSEQ multiplex PCR, and TCRdb's table has in-frame clones only and misses some. The sample records approximately 80,000 clones, 80% to 90% being singletons. This clone was seen just once. Its target is unknown. This sequence joins TRBV5-1 and TRBJ2-5; D uncertain. The origin of this receptor is an adult with mismatch repair-deficient cancer. The sequencing here drew on peripheral blood, taken 44 weeks after starting pembrolizumab. CDR3: CASSLGGTPETQYF. The CDR3 coding sequence is TGCGCCAGCAGCTTGGGGGGTACCCCGGAGACCCAGTACTTC.